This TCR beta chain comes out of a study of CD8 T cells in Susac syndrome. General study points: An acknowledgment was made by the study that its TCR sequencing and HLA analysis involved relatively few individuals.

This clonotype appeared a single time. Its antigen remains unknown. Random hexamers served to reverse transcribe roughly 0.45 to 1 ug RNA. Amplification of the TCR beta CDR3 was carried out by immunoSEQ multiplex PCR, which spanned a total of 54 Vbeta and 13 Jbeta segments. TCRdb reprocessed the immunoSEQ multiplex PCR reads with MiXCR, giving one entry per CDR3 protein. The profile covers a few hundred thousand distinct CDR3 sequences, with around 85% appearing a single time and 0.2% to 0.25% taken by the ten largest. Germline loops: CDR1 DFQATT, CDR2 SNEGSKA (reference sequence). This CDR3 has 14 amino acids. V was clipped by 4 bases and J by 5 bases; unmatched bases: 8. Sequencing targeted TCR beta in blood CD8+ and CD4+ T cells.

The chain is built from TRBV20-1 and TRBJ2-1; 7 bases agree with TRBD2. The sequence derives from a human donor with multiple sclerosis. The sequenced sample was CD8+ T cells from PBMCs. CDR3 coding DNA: TGCAGTGCTATGGGCGGGAGTGGAGACAATGAGCAGTTCTTC. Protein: CSAMGGSGDNEQFF.